Following are 31 T cell receptor beta chains from one sample sequenced in a study of identical twins. TCRdb passed the 5' RACE reads through MiXCR, listing each CDR3 protein once. The sample carries 230,000 or so distinct CDR3 sequences, around 8.3% recorded once. Another study also made use of these data, one on yellow fever vaccine responses in identical twins.

The specimen was CD8+ T cells sorted from blood. These receptors all stem from a woman between 18 and 30 years old in good health.

This clonotype was counted ten times or more. The chain couples TRBV19 to TRBJ2-1; no definite D call. CDR1 and CDR2 (germline): LNHDA, SQIVND (reference sequence). With 5 bases removed from V and 2 bases from J, the gap between germline ends came to 13 bases. The CDR3 has 15 amino acids. The CDR3 DNA sequence: TGTGCCAGTAGTGGCTCCCAAGGGCCCTACAATGAGCAGTTCTTC. Protein: CASSGSQGPYNEQFF.

This clonotype was counted many times. V and J are TRBV12-3 or TRBV12-4 and TRBJ2-1; 9 bases line up with TRBD1. This CDR3 is 13 amino acids long. V was clipped by 6 bases and J by 9 bases; unmatched bases: 6. The CDR3 DNA follows: TGTGCCAGCAGACAGGGGGCAGGTGGTGAGCAGTTCTTC. Protein product: CASRQGAGGEQFF.

This chain joins TRBV28 and TRBJ1-2, with D perhaps matching TRBD1 (6 bases). CDR1 and CDR2 from the germline V gene are MDHEN and SYDVKM. CDR3 length: 11 amino acids. Deletions cut 9 bases from V and 7 bases from J, with 12 bases between. Here the CDR3 DNA reads TGTGCCAGTAGGGGGGGCAGTGGCTACACCTTC. Encoded protein: CASRGGSGYTF.

The chain recombines TRBV12-1 with TRBJ1-2. TRBV12-1 is a listed pseudogene. This CDR3 spans 13 amino acids. DNA of the CDR3: TGTGCCAGCAGCCTTGGGCTCAACTGTGGCTACACCTTC. Translation gives CASSLGLNCGYTF.

This clonotype appeared a few times. The V call is TRBV5-6, the J call TRBJ1-4; no definite D call. The germline V gene encodes CDR1 SGHDT and CDR2 YYEEEE. Trimming shortened V by 2 bases and J by 8 bases, and 13 bases separated the two germline ends. This CDR3 spans 14 amino acids. The CDR3 protein is CASSFSTGEEKLFF. CDR3 DNA sequence: TGTGCCAGCAGCTTTTCGACGGGAGAAGAAAAACTGTTTTTT.

This clonotype was counted ten times or more. V usage is TRBV28 and J usage is TRBJ2-5, with 7 nucleotides matching TRBD2. Losses at the gene ends were 8 bases for V and 2 bases for J; bases not matched to a gene: 8. The germline V gene has CDR1 MDHEN and CDR2 SYDVKM. This CDR3 has 14 amino acids. CDR3 nucleotides: TGTGCCAGCGGACCTCTAGCGGCTCAAGAGACCCAGTACTTC. Translation gives CASGPLAAQETQYF.

This chain uses TRBV10-3 with TRBJ2-7; tentatively, D is TRBD1 (6 bases). The CDR3 loop spans 14 amino acids. Per the germline V gene, CDR1 is ENHRY and CDR2 is SYGVKD. V lost 3 bases, J lost 0 bases, and 9 bases lay in between. CDR3 sequence: CAISEFRGSYEQYF. CDR3 nucleotide sequence: TGTGCCATCAGTGAATTCAGGGGCTCCTACGAGCAGTACTTC.

This clonotype has a count of ten or more. The chain joins TRBV7-8 to TRBJ2-2, with D perhaps assigned TRBD1 or TRBD2 (5 bases each). The germline gives CDR1 SGHVS, CDR2 FQNEAQ. This CDR3 has 15 residues. The V end lost 3 bases, the J end lost 4 bases, and 12 bases lay between the germline ends. The chain's CDR3 is CASSFSVGPTGELFF. As DNA, the CDR3 is TGTGCCAGCAGCTTCTCCGTGGGACCCACCGGGGAGCTGTTTTTT.

The table lists this clonotype with many counts. The rearrangement uses TRBV4-3 and TRBJ2-3; no clear D gene. Germline values: CDR1 LGHNA, CDR2 YSLEER. V lost 0 bases to trimming and J lost 4 bases, with 5 bases between them. The CDR3 is made up of 13 amino acids. The CDR3 region has the DNA TGCGCCAGCAGCCAAGAGCTGGCAGATACGCAGTATTTT. Its translation: CASSQELADTQYF.

In this sample, this clonotype turned up a few times. This chain uses TRBV7-9 with TRBJ2-7, with 7 positions matching TRBD2. Germline V CDR1 and CDR2: SEHNR, FQNEAQ (reference sequence). V gave up 6 bases and J gave up 0 bases; unmatched junction bases: 8. CDR3 length equals 15 residues. CDR3 loop: CASSSASGISYEQYF. As DNA, the CDR3 is TGTGCCAGCAGTTCAGCTAGCGGAATCTCCTACGAGCAGTACTTC.

This clonotype has more than one count but fewer than ten. The gene calls are TRBV28 and TRBJ1-1, with 8 positions matching TRBD1. The CDR3 has 14 residues. V lost 4 bases and J lost 5; bases outside the gene matches: 6. CDR1 and CDR2 (germline): MDHEN, SYDVKM. CDR3 sequence (DNA): TGTGCCAGCAGTTCTAGGACAGGGTGGACTGAAGCTTTCTTT. It translates to CASSSRTGWTEAFF. Looking up the rest from reference TRBV28 and TRBJ1-1 gives the full variable domain: DVKVTQSSRYLVKRTGEKVFLECVQDMDHENMFWYRQDPGLGLRLIYFSYDVKMKEKGDIPEGYSVSREKKERFSLILESASTNQTSMYLCASSSRTGWTEAFFGQGTRLTVV.

This clonotype was counted many times. The rearrangement joins TRBV3-1 to TRBJ1-4; D unresolved. This CDR3 is built from 18 residues. Germline V CDR1 and CDR2: LGHDT, YNNKEL (reference sequence). The V gene lost 1 base and the J gene lost 0 bases, with 15 bases spanning the gap. In DNA, the CDR3 is TGTGCCAGCAGCCAAGGACTACCTCTGAACCCAACTAATGAAAAACTGTTTTTT. Translation gives CASSQGLPLNPTNEKLFF.

The chain recombines TRBV12-3 or TRBV12-4 with TRBJ2-5, with D unclear. Trimming pared 6 bases from V and 4 bases from J, leaving 12 bases between. This CDR3 spans 13 amino acids. The CDR3 DNA is TGTGCCAGCAGCCCCCTCCGTGGAGAGACCCAGTACTTC. Amino acid sequence: CASSPLRGETQYF.

Many counts were recorded for this clonotype. Here the CDR3 reads CASSQMNRDSSYNEQFF. CDR3 nucleotides: TGTGCCAGCAGCCAGATGAACCGGGACTCCTCCTACAATGAGCAGTTCTTC. The chain carries TRBV5-4 and TRBJ2-1; the D gene is possibly TRBD2 (6 bases). V was trimmed by 4 bases and J by 0 bases, leaving 17 bases between them. The germline V gene encodes CDR1 SGHNT and CDR2 YYREEE (reference sequence). The CDR3 consists of 17 residues.

This clonotype occurred once. The chain carries TRBV20-1 and TRBJ2-7; D remains ambiguous. Germline values: CDR1 DFQATT, CDR2 SNEGSKA (reference sequence). The V end lost 5 bases, the J end lost 0 bases, and 17 bases lay between the germline ends. This CDR3 contains 15 residues. The CDR3 loop reads CSADGEQKNSYEQYF. DNA for the CDR3: TGCAGTGCTGACGGAGAACAGAAAAACTCCTACGAGCAGTACTTC.

This clonotype was seen more than once but under ten times. This rearrangement joins TRBV6-1 to TRBJ1-6; weak D call: TRBD1 (6 bases). Trimming cost V 7 bases and J 7 bases, with 14 bases left between them. The germline CDR1 and CDR2 sequences are MNHNS and SASEGT. The CDR3 totals 14 residues. In nucleotides, the CDR3 is TGTGCCAGCACCACACAGGGAGTCAATTCACCCCTCCACTTT. Its protein product is CASTTQGVNSPLHF.

The chain couples TRBV5-6 to TRBJ2-3; TRBD2 might be the D (6 bases). V gave up 0 bases and J gave up 2 bases, with 10 bases separating them. Germline V CDR1 and CDR2: SGHDT, YYEEEE. This CDR3 region has 15 residues. DNA for the CDR3: TGTGCCAGCAGCTTGGATCCGGGGGACACAGATACGCAGTATTTT. Translation: CASSLDPGDTDTQYF.

This clonotype was seen at least ten times. This sequence joins TRBV13 and TRBJ2-7; 10 bases align to TRBD2. Trimming removed 4 bases from V and 2 bases from J; junction bases left unmatched: 5. CDR1 and CDR2 (germline): PRHDT, FYEKMQ (reference sequence). The CDR3 has 15 residues. The CDR3 nucleotides read TGTGCCAGCAGCTGGGAGCGGGAGGGACCCTACGAGCAGTACTTC. Its translation: CASSWEREGPYEQYF.

This clonotype has a count of ten or more. The J gene is TRBJ2-2, the V gene TRBV7-9; 9 bases line up with TRBD1. This CDR3 region has 15 residues. After removal of 5 bases from V and 1 base from J, the junction contained 2 bases not matched to a gene. CDR1 and CDR2 (germline): SEHNR, FQNEAQ (reference sequence). The CDR3 sequence is CASSRQGVNTGELFF. CDR3 sequence (DNA): TGTGCCAGCAGCCGACAGGGGGTGAACACCGGGGAGCTGTTTTTT.

This clonotype was detected many times. The chain combines TRBV15 with TRBJ2-6; no clear D. The ends were cut back, 4 bases at V and 2 bases at J, with 12 bases in the middle. CDR3 size: 16 residues. Germline V gene sequence: CDR1 LNHNV, CDR2 YYDKDF (reference sequence). CDR3: CATSIKAGTGANVLTF. The CDR3 nucleotides read TGTGCCACCAGCATTAAGGCTGGTACTGGGGCCAACGTCCTGACTTTC.

The V gene is TRBV6-2 or TRBV6-3, the J gene TRBJ2-1, with D perhaps TRBD1 or TRBD2 (5 bases each). Trimming stripped 4 bases from V and 6 bases from J, with 16 bases between. CDR1 and CDR2 (germline): MNHEY, SVGEGT. The CDR3 has 15 residues. CDR3: CASSSGREWANEQFF. CDR3 in DNA: TGTGCCAGCAGTTCGGGCAGGGAGTGGGCCAATGAGCAGTTCTTC.

This clonotype has ten or more counts. This chain links TRBV4-3 with TRBJ1-2; D not certain. Germline V gene lookup returns CDR1 LGHNA and CDR2 YSLEER. Trimming pared 3 bases from V and 4 bases from J, leaving 9 bases between. The CDR3 spans 13 residues. CDR3 loop: CASSHENLYGYTF. The CDR3 DNA sequence: TGCGCCAGCAGCCACGAGAATCTCTATGGCTACACCTTC.

CDR3 nucleotide sequence: TGTGCCAGCAGTCTTCATTGGACTAGCGGGCCCGAAGAGACCCAGTACTTC. As protein: CASSLHWTSGPEETQYF. The genes are TRBV6-2 or TRBV6-3 and TRBJ2-5, with 11 bases aligning to TRBD2. Per germline, CDR1 MNHEY and CDR2 SVGEGT. Losses at the gene ends were 5 bases for V and 3 bases for J; bases not matched to a gene: 11. This CDR3 contains 17 residues.

Only a few counts were recorded for this clonotype. J is TRBJ2-1 and V is TRBV9; TRBD2 agrees at 8 bases. Germline V gene sequence: CDR1 SGDLS, CDR2 YYNGEE. This CDR3 has 15 residues. With V trimmed by 5 bases and J by 4 bases, 8 bases remained unmatched. This CDR3 is CASSRAGGIYNEQFF. The CDR3 DNA is TGTGCCAGCAGTAGGGCGGGGGGTATTTACAATGAGCAGTTCTTC.

This clonotype was found a few times. The rearrangement links TRBV4-2 to TRBJ2-7; D unclear. The CDR3 consists of 11 residues. V was pared by 0 bases and J by 6 bases, with 3 bases between. The germline gives CDR1 LGHNA, CDR2 YNFKEQ. CDR3 in DNA: TGTGCCAGCAGCCAAGATACCGAGCAGTACTTC. Protein: CASSQDTEQYF.

The V call is TRBV29-1, the J call TRBJ2-7; D ambiguous. There are 12 residues in the CDR3. The germline gives CDR1 SQVTM, CDR2 ANQGSEA. The ends were cut back, 5 bases at V and 3 bases at J, with 11 bases in the middle. The CDR3 coding sequence is TGCAGCGTTTGGACGGATAACTACGAGCAGTACTTC. Its protein product is CSVWTDNYEQYF.

The table lists this clonotype with a few counts. V is TRBV19 and J is TRBJ2-1, with 8 bases matching TRBD1. This CDR3 has 12 amino acids. Germline CDR1 is LNHDA and CDR2 is SQIVND (reference sequence). Trimming took 7 bases from V and 8 from J; bases not matched to a gene: 4. The CDR3 nucleotides read TGTGCCAGTACCTTGACAGGGGATGAGCAGTTCTTC. This gives the protein CASTLTGDEQFF. The full variable domain, completed using reference TRBV19 and TRBJ2-1, is DGGITQSPKYLFRKEGQNVTLSCEQNLNHDAMYWYRQDPGQGLRLIYYSQIVNDFQKGDIAEGYSVSREKKESFPLTVTSAQKNPTAFYLCASTLTGDEQFFGPGTRLTVL.

This clonotype was detected a few times. The chain is built from TRBV5-6 and TRBJ2-7; TRBD2 might be the D (5 bases). The CDR3 has 13 residues. Trimming stripped 2 bases from V and 7 bases from J, with 13 bases between. The V gene's germline CDR1 is SGHDT and CDR2 YYEEEE. The CDR3 sequence: CASSFNGPGEQYF. The CDR3 DNA is TGTGCCAGCAGCTTTAACGGGCCGGGGGAGCAGTACTTC.

This clonotype was counted a few times. The V call is TRBV6-5, the J call TRBJ2-1; tentative D call: TRBD2 (6 bases). This CDR3 comprises 15 residues. V was clipped by 0 bases and J by 7 bases, with 13 bases between them. The germline V gene has CDR1 MNHEY and CDR2 SVGAGI. The CDR3 DNA sequence: TGTGCCAGCAGTTACTCGAGGGGACTCATAAATGAGCAGTTCTTC. This sequence encodes CASSYSRGLINEQFF.

In this sample, this clonotype turned up a few times. V gene TRBV7-2 combines with J gene TRBJ1-1; TRBD1 matches 7 bases. Germline values: CDR1 SGHTA, CDR2 FQGNSA. After removal of 5 bases from V and 8 bases from J, the junction contained 5 bases not matched to a gene. CDR3 length equals 12 residues. The CDR3, as DNA: TGTGCCAGCAGCCTTGGGACAGCGGAAGCTTTCTTT. Translation: CASSLGTAEAFF.

This clonotype was detected many times. The V and J genes are TRBV28 and TRBJ1-3, with D possibly TRBD1 on 6 matching bases. Germline V gene sequence: CDR1 MDHEN, CDR2 SYDVKM. Between the trimmed V and J ends, which lost 2 bases and 6 bases, there was a span of 20 bases. CDR3 length: 17 residues. The CDR3 is CASSLPTSGGEENTIYF. DNA of the CDR3: TGTGCCAGCAGTTTACCCACCAGCGGGGGCGAGGAAAACACCATATATTTT.